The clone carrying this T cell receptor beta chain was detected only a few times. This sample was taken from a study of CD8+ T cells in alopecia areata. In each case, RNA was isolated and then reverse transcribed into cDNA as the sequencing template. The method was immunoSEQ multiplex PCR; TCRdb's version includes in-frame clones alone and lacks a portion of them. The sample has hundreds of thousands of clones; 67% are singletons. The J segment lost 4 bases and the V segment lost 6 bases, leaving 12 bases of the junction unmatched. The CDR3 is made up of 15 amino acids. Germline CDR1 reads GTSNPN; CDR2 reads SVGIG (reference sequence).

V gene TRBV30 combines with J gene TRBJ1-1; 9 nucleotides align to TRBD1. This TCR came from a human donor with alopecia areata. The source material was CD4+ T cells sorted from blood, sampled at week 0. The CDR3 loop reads CACLAAGQGGTEAFF. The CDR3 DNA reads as TGTGCCTGCCTAGCCGCGGGACAGGGCGGCACTGAAGCTTTCTTT.